This TCR beta chain was sequenced in a study of blood T cell repertoires in COVID-19. Study context: Acute and convalescent COVID-19 specimens originated in the United States, Italy and Spain.

V was clipped by 7 bases and J by 4 bases, with 16 bases between them. The V gene's germline CDR1 is LGHDT and CDR2 YNNKEL (reference sequence). The CDR3 totals 14 residues. Original handling: How many nucleated cells were present was estimated from reference gene primer amplification. TCRdb's table, derived via immunoSEQ multiplex PCR, lists solely in-frame clones and lacks some. The V and J calls and clone size come from that table; D and trimming were worked out from the DNA. The profile shows about 150,000 clones, around 86% of them singletons. This clonotype originated in a man aged 70 or older with acute or convalescent COVID-19. The rearrangement joins TRBV3-1 (or the pseudogene TRBV3-2) to TRBJ1-1; D not resolved. Sequencing input: peripheral blood. This CDR3 reads CASNTVPGGTEAFF. The CDR3 DNA reads TGTGCCAGCAACACCGTGCCAGGAGGCACTGAAGCTTTCTTT.